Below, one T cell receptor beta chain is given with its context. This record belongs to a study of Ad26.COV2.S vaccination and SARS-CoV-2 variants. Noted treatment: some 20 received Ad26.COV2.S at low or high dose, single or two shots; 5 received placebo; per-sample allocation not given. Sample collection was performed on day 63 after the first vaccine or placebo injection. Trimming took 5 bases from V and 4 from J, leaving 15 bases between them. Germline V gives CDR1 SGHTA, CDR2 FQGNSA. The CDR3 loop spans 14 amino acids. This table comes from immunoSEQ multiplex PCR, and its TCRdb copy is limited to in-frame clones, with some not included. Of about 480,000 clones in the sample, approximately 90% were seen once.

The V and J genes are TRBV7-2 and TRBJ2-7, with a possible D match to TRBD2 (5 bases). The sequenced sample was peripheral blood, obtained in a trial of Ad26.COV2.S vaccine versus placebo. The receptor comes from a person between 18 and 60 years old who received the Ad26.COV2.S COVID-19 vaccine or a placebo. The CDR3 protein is CASSPPRGPYEQYF. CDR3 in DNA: TGTGCCAGCAGCCCTCCTCGCGGGCCTTACGAGCAGTACTTC. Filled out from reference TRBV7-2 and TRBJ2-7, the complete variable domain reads GAGVSQSPSNKVTEKGKDVELRCDPISGHTALYWYRQSLGQGLEFLIYFQGNSAPDKSGLPSDRFSAERTGGSVSTLTIQRTQQEDSAVYLCASSPPRGPYEQYFGPGTRLTVT.